This T cell receptor (beta chain) was retrieved from a study of regulatory T cells in long-lasting Graves disease. V was shortened by 6 bases and J by 5 bases, with 11 bases between the two germline ends. CDR3 length: 12 residues. Germline V gene data show CDR1 as SGHRS and CDR2 as YFSETQ. Building the TCR beta libraries relied on iRepertoire HTBI primers, and CDR3 regions underwent Arm-PCR. TCRdb independently ran MiXCR on the multiplex PCR reads; one entry per CDR3 protein. This sample carries 370,000 or so distinct CDR3 sequences, 15% to 20% of them seen once, and the ten largest clones take 20% to 25%. The time point was: newly diagnosed GD, antithyroid drugs for less than 3 months. Construction of the TCR library relied on RNA isolated from PBMCs. This same sample was also part of a study on T cells in Graves' hyperthyroidism and ophthalmopathy.

This chain links TRBV5-1 with TRBJ2-5, with D possibly TRBD2 on 6 matching bases. This receptor was taken from a woman between 18 and 30 years old with Graves disease. This specimen was peripheral blood mononuclear cells (PBMCs), taken at new diagnosis, from a patient treated with antithyroid drugs. The CDR3 nucleotides read TGCGCCAGCAAGGGGAGCGGGGAGACCCAGTACTTC. This encodes CASKGSGETQYF. The entire variable domain, with the rest obtained from reference TRBV5-1 and TRBJ2-5, is as follows: KAGVTQTPRYLIKTRGQQVTLSCSPISGHRSVSWYQQTPGQGLQFLFEYFSETQRNKGNFPGRFSGRQFSNSRSEMNVSTLELGDSALYLCASKGSGETQYFGPGTRLLVL.